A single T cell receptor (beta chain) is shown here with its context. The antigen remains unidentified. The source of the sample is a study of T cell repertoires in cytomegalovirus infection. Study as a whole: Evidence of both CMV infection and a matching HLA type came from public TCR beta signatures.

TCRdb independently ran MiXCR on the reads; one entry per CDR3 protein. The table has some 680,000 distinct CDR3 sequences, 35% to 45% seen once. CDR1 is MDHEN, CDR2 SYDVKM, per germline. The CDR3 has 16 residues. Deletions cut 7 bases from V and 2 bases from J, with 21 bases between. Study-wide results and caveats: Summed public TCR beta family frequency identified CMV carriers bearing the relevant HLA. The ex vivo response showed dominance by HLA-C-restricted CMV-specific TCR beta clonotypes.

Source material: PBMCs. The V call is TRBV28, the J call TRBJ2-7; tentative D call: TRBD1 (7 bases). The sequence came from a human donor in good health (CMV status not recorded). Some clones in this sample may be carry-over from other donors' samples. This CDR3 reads CASTPGGTARPYEQYF. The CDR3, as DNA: TGTGCCAGCACCCCAGGAGGGACAGCTAGACCCTACGAGCAGTACTTC. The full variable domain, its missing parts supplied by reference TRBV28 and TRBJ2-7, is DVKVTQSSRYLVKRTGEKVFLECVQDMDHENMFWYRQDPGLGLRLIYFSYDVKMKEKGDIPEGYSVSREKKERFSLILESASTNQTSMYLCASTPGGTARPYEQYFGPGTRLTVT.